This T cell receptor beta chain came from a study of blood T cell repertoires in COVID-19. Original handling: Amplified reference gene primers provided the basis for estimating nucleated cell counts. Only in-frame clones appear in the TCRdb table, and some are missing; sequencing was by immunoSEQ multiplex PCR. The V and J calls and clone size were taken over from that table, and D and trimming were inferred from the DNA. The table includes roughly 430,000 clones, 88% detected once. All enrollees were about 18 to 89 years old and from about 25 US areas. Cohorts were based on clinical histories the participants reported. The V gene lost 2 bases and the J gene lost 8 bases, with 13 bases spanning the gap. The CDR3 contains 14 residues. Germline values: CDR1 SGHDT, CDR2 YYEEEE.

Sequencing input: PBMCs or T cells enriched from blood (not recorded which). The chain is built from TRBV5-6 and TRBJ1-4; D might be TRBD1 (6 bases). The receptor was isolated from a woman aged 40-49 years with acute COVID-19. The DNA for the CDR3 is TGTGCCAGCAGCTTACAGGGAGTAGAGGAAAAACTGTTTTTT. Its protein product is CASSLQGVEEKLFF.